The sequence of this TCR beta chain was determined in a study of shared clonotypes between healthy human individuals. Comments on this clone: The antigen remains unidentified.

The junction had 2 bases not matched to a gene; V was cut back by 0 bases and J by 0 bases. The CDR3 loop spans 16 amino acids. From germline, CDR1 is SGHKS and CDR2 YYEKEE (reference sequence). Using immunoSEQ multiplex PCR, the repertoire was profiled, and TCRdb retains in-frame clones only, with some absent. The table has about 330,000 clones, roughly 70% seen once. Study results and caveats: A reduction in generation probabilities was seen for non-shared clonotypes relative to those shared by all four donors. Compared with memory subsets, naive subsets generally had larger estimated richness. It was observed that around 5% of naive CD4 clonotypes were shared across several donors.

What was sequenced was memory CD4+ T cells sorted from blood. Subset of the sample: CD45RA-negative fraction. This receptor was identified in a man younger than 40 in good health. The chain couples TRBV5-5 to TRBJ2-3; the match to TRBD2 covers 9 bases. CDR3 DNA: TGTGCCAGCAGCTTGGGGCTAGCGGGGAGCACAGATACGCAGTATTTT. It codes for CASSLGLAGSTDTQYF.